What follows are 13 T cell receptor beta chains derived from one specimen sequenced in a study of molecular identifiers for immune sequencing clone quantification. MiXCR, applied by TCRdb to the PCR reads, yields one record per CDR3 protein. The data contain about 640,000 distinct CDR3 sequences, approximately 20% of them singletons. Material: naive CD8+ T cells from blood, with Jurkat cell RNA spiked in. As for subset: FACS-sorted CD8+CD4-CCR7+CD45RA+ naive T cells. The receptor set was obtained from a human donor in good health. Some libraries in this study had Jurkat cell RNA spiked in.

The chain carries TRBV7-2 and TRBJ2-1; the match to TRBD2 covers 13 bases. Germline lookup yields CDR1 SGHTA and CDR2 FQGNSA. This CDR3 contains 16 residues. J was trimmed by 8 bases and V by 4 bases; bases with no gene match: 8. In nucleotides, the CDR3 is TGTGCCAGCAGCTCCTGGACTAGCGGGAGTAGGGATGAGCAGTTCTTC. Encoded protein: CASSSWTSGSRDEQFF. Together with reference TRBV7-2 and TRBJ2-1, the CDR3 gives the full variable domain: GAGVSQSPSNKVTEKGKDVELRCDPISGHTALYWYRQSLGQGLEFLIYFQGNSAPDKSGLPSDRFSAERTGGSVSTLTIQRTQQEDSAVYLCASSSWTSGSRDEQFFGPGTRLTVL.

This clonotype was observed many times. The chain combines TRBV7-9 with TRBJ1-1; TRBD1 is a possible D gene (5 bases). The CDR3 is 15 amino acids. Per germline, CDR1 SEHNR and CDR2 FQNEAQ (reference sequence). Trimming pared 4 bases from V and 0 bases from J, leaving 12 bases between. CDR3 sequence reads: CASSSPGPMNTEAFF. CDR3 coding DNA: TGTGCCAGCAGCTCTCCGGGACCAATGAACACTGAAGCTTTCTTT.

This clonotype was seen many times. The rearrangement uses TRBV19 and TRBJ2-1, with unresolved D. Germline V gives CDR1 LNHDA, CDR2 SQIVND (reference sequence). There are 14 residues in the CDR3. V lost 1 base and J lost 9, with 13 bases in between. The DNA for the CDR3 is TGTGCCAGTAGTATAGTGTCTAGTCAGTCTGAGCAGTTCTTC. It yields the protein CASSIVSSQSEQFF.

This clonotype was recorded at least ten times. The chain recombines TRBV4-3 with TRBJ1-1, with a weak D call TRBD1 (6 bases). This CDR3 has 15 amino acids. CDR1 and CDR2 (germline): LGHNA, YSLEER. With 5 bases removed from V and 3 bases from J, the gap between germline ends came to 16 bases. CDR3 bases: TGCGCCAGCAGCTCAAGTCTACAGGGAGACACTGAAGCTTTCTTT. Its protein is CASSSSLQGDTEAFF.

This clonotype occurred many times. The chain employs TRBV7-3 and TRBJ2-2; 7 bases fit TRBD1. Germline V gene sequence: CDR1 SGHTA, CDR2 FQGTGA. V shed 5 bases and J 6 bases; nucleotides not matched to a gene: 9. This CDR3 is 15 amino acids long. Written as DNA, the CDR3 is TGTGCCAGCAGCCTCGACAGGGTGGGGGCCGGGGAGCTGTTTTTT. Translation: CASSLDRVGAGELFF.

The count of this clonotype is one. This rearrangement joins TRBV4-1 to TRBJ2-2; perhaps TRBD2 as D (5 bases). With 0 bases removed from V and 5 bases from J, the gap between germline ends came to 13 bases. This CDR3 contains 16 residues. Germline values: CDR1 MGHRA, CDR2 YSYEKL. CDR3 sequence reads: CASSQEHAGDTGELFF. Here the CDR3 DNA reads TGCGCCAGCAGCCAAGAGCACGCCGGGGATACCGGGGAGCTGTTTTTT.

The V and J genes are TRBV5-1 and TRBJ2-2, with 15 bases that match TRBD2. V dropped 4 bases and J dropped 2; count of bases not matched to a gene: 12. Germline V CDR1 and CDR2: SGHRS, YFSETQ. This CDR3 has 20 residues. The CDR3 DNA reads TGCGCCAGCAGCACGGGACTAGCGGGGGGCCCCGCTCGTAACACCGGGGAGCTGTTTTTT. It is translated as CASSTGLAGGPARNTGELFF.

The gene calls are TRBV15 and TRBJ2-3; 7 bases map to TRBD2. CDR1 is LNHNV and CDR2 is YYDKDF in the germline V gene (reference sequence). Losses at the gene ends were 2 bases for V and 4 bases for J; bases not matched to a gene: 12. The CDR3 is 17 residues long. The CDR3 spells CATSRLKAGKGADTQYF. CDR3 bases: TGTGCCACCAGCAGACTCAAAGCGGGGAAGGGCGCAGATACGCAGTATTTT.

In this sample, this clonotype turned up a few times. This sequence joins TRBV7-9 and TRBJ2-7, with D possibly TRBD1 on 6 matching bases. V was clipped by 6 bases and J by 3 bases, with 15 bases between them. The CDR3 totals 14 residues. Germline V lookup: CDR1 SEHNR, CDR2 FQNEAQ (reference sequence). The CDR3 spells CASRNRDTNYEQYF. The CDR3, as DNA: TGTGCCAGCAGAAACCGGGACACGAACTACGAGCAGTACTTC. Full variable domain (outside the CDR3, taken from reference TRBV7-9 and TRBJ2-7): DTGVSQNPRHKITKRGQNVTFRCDPISEHNRLYWYRQTLGQGPEFLTYFQNEAQLEKSRLLSDRFSAERPKGSFSTLEIQRTEQGDSAMYLCASRNRDTNYEQYFGPGTRLTVT.

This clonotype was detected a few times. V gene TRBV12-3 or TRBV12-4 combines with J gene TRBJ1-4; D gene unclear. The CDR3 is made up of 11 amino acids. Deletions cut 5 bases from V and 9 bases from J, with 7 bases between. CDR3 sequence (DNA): TGTGCCAGCAGTCTTGACCAAAAACTGTTTTTT. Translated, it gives CASSLDQKLFF.

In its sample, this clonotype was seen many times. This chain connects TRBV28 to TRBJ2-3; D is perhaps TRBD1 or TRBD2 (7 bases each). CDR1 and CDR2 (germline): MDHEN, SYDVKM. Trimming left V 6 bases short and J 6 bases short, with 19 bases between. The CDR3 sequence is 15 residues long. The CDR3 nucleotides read TGTGCCAGCAGGTCTCAGGGGGGAGGGCCGGATACGCAGTATTTT. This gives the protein CASRSQGGGPDTQYF.

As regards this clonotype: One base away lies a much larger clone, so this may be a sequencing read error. In DNA form, the CDR3 reads TGTGCCAGCGGTTACTTGGGGGGGCCCACAGATACGCAGTATTTT. Amino acids: CASGYLGGPTDTQYF. The chain joins TRBV6-5 to TRBJ2-3; tentative D call: TRBD2 (7 bases). Germline assignment: CDR1 MNHEY and CDR2 SVGAGI. CDR3 length: 15 residues.

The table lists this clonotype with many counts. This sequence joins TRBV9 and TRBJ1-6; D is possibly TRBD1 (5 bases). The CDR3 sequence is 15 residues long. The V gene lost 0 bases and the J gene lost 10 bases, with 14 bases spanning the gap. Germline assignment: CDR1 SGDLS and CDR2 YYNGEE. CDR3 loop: CASSVVGRVDSPLHF. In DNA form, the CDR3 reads TGTGCCAGCAGCGTAGTTGGCAGGGTCGACTCACCCCTCCACTTT.